A single T cell receptor beta chain is shown here with its context. A read error is possible here, since a much larger clone lies one base away. Other DNA sequences in this specimen translate into the identical CDR3. This entry is derived from a study of shared clonotypes between healthy human individuals. Data came from immunoSEQ multiplex PCR; TCRdb stores just in-frame clones and leaves some out. The sample has millions of clones, 85% to 95% seen once. Germline V gene lookup returns CDR1 SQVTM and CDR2 ANQGSEA. CDR3 length: 14 amino acids. None of the donors, who were healthy HIV-negative adults, had recently had acute infections or vaccinations.

Sequences were obtained from naive CD4+ T cells sorted from blood. The subset denotes: CD45RA+ positively selected. The receptor's source is a man between 18 and 29 years old in good health. V is TRBV29-1 and J is TRBJ1-1; TRBD1 agrees at 7 bases. The CDR3 is CSVHPGTVNTEAFF. DNA of the CDR3: TGCAGCGTCCACCCCGGGACAGTGAACACTGAAGCCTTCTTT.